This T cell receptor (beta chain) comes out of a study of identical twins. The ends were cut back, 2 bases at V and 5 bases at J, with 10 bases in the middle. The germline V gene encodes CDR1 MNHEY and CDR2 SVGEGT. The CDR3 sequence is 14 residues long. Unique molecular identifiers were present on the cDNA, which also gained a universal primer site by template switching. TCRdb processed the 5' RACE reads anew with MiXCR; each CDR3 protein has one entry. This sample yields hundreds of thousands of distinct CDR3 sequences, of which under 8.5% are seen a single time; less than 2% belongs to the top ten. Overall study findings and caveats: For out-of-frame beta sequences, excess twin sharing was weaker.

In its sample, this clonotype was seen a few times. The antigen is unknown. These data were also filed under a second study, of yellow fever vaccine responses in identical twins.

This clonotype was obtained from a woman under 30 in good health. The chain recombines TRBV6-2 or TRBV6-3 with TRBJ1-5, with D possibly being TRBD1 (5 bases). Sample: PBMCs. The CDR3 reads CASSYRDGYQPQHF. The DNA for the CDR3 is TGTGCCAGCAGTTACCGGGACGGCTATCAGCCCCAGCATTTT.